Below are 21 T cell receptor beta chains sequenced from a single sample in a study of CD4 T cells in relation to SARS-CoV-2 and coronaviruses. TCRdb's table, derived via immunoSEQ multiplex PCR, lists solely in-frame clones and lacks some. The sample includes around 16,000 clones, around 82% seen only once; the top ten take more than 15%. Their antigen targets remain unknown. The unexposed donors gave CD4+ T cells in about 2010-2019, prior to COVID-19. CD4+ T cells were isolated from the cells after 10 days of culture. Sequencing input: CD4+ T cells from PBMCs, cultured in vitro. These TCRs come from a human donor in good health.

The V call is TRBV2, the J call TRBJ1-5; D not resolved. The germline V and J ends were trimmed by 10 bases and 0 bases, with 13 bases remaining between them. The CDR3 contains 14 residues. Germline V CDR1 and CDR2: SNHLY, FYNNEI. CDR3 sequence reads: CATSLRISNQPQHF. DNA of the CDR3: TGTGCCACAAGTCTACGGATTAGCAATCAGCCCCAGCATTTT.

V usage is TRBV19 and J usage is TRBJ2-2, with 7 bases aligning to TRBD1. Germline V gives CDR1 LNHDA, CDR2 SQIVND (reference sequence). There are 15 residues in the CDR3. V shed 5 bases, J shed 2 bases, and the junction held 5 bases outside the gene matches. The CDR3 coding sequence is TGTGCCAGTAGTGTCGGGACAGTAAACACCGGGGAGCTGTTTTTT. Amino acids: CASSVGTVNTGELFF.

This clone was seen a few times. V is TRBV19 and J is TRBJ2-1; possibly TRBD2 for D (6 bases). CDR3 length equals 16 residues. V lost 4 bases, J lost 4 bases, and 17 bases lay in between. Looked up from germline, CDR1 is LNHDA and CDR2 is SQIVND (reference sequence). CDR3 DNA: TGTGCCAGTAGTACTCCTGGGAGGAGCTTGTACAATGAGCAGTTCTTC. Protein sequence: CASSTPGRSLYNEQFF.

This chain connects TRBV7-9 to TRBJ2-3; D could derive from TRBD1 or TRBD2 (9 bases each). V lost 3 bases and J lost 1, with 23 bases in between. This CDR3 contains 19 residues. Germline V gives CDR1 SEHNR, CDR2 FQNEAQ (reference sequence). The CDR3 DNA reads TGTGCCAGCAGCTTCCGGGACAGGGAAGCTAGCGGGGGCACAGATACGCAGTATTTT. Translating gives CASSFRDREASGGTDTQYF.

This sequence joins TRBV14 and TRBJ2-2; 8 bases are a match to TRBD1. The germline gives CDR1 SGHDN, CDR2 FVKESK. V shed 3 bases and J 2 bases; nucleotides not matched to a gene: 5. The CDR3 totals 16 residues. CDR3 region: CASSHSGTGNTGELFF. The DNA for the CDR3 is TGTGCCAGCAGCCATTCCGGGACAGGAAACACCGGGGAGCTGTTTTTT. The full variable domain, completed using reference TRBV14 and TRBJ2-2, is EAGVTQFPSHSVIEKGQTVTLRCDPISGHDNLYWYRRVMGKEIKFLLHFVKESKQDESGMPNNRFLAERTGGTYSTLKVQPAELEDSGVYFCASSHSGTGNTGELFFGEGSRLTVL.

CDR3 sequence (DNA): TGTGCCAGCAGTTACTCGAACGGGGGAAAACTGTTTTTT. This encodes CASSYSNGGKLFF. The chain carries TRBV6-5 and TRBJ1-4; possibly TRBD1 for D (5 bases). Trimming took off 0 bases at V and 10 bases at J, with 9 bases between the two ends. Germline values: CDR1 MNHEY, CDR2 SVGAGI. CDR3 size: 13 residues.

This chain's CDR3 is CASSFLGMSTDTQYF. The DNA for the CDR3 is TGTGCCAGCAGTTTTTTGGGGATGAGCACAGATACGCAGTATTTT. This chain connects TRBV27 to TRBJ2-3; the D is unclear. The V gene's germline CDR1 is MNHEY and CDR2 SMNVEV (reference sequence). V was trimmed by 3 bases and J by 0 bases, leaving 10 bases between them. The CDR3 is 15 amino acids.

In DNA form, the CDR3 reads TGTGCCAGCAGCTCCCTACTAGGGTCGGGGCAGTTCTTC. This gives the protein CASSSLLGSGQFF. The gene calls are TRBV5-4 and TRBJ2-1; TRBD2 is a possible D gene (5 bases). Trimming took 3 bases from V and 12 from J, leaving 16 bases between them. The CDR3 runs to 13 residues. CDR1 is SGHNT and CDR2 is YYREEE in the germline V gene (reference sequence).

This clone was observed once. The genes are TRBV9 and TRBJ2-1; 10 nucleotides agree with TRBD1. The V gene's germline CDR1 is SGDLS and CDR2 YYNGEE. V trimming: 2 bases; J trimming: 0 bases; junction bases outside the gene matches: 2. The CDR3 loop spans 16 amino acids. The chain's CDR3 is CASSVTGGASYNEQFF. The CDR3 coding sequence is TGTGCCAGCAGCGTGACAGGGGGCGCCTCCTACAATGAGCAGTTCTTC.

The V gene is TRBV3-1 (or the pseudogene TRBV3-2), the J gene TRBJ2-7; D gene ambiguous. The CDR3 totals 13 residues. Germline V gene data show CDR1 as LGHDT and CDR2 as YNNKEL (reference sequence). Trimming took off 1 base at V and 1 base at J, with 5 bases between the two ends. As DNA, the CDR3 is TGTGCCAGCAGCCAAGGTCGGTCCTACGAGCAGTACTTC. Residues: CASSQGRSYEQYF.

This chain uses TRBV12-5 with TRBJ2-1; possible D gene TRBD2, 6 bases. This CDR3 has 17 amino acids. V gave up 4 bases and J gave up 7 bases, with 23 bases separating them. Germline CDR1 and CDR2: LGHNT and FRNRAP. CDR3 in amino acids: CASGSRFGSGQTNEQFF. The CDR3 DNA reads TGTGCTAGTGGTTCCCGCTTTGGGAGCGGGCAGACGAATGAGCAGTTCTTC. Together with reference TRBV12-5 and TRBJ2-1, the CDR3 gives the full variable domain: DARVTQTPRHKVTEMGQEVTMRCQPILGHNTVFWYRQTMMQGLELLAYFRNRAPLDDSGMPKDRFSAEMPDATLATLKIQPSEPRDSAVYFCASGSRFGSGQTNEQFFGPGTRLTVL.

This chain links TRBV5-1 with TRBJ1-6; D gene uncertain. This CDR3 has 16 residues. Germline lookup yields CDR1 SGHRS and CDR2 YFSETQ. V was cut by 0 bases and J by 4 bases, with 11 bases left in between. This CDR3 is CASSLGSGGYNSPLHF. The CDR3, as DNA: TGCGCCAGCAGCTTGGGAAGTGGAGGGTATAATTCACCCCTCCACTTT. Based on the CDR3 plus reference TRBV5-1 and TRBJ1-6, the full variable domain is KAGVTQTPRYLIKTRGQQVTLSCSPISGHRSVSWYQQTPGQGLQFLFEYFSETQRNKGNFPGRFSGRQFSNSRSEMNVSTLELGDSALYLCASSLGSGGYNSPLHFGNGTRLTVT.

The chain carries TRBV21-1 and TRBJ2-7; the tabulated D call, TRBD2, remains unverified against the DNA. TRBV21-1 is reported as a pseudogene. CDR3 length: 15 residues. This chain's CDR3 is CASSIGLAGAYEQYF. CDR3 nucleotide sequence: TGTGCCAGCAGCATTGGACTAGCGGGAGCCTACGAGCAGTACTTC.

The rearrangement uses TRBV10-2 and TRBJ1-1; D may be TRBD1 (6 bases). CDR3 length: 13 amino acids. V was pared by 4 bases and J by 10 bases, with 16 bases between. The germline gives CDR1 WSHSY, CDR2 SAAADI. CDR3 amino acids: CASSGPDSGGAFF. The CDR3 region has the DNA TGCGCCAGCAGTGGGCCGGACAGCGGAGGAGCTTTCTTT.

The V gene is TRBV5-1, the J gene TRBJ1-6, with D unclear. The CDR3 loop spans 15 amino acids. From germline, CDR1 is SGHRS and CDR2 YFSETQ. V lost 0 bases to trimming and J lost 0 bases, with 4 bases between them. The DNA for the CDR3 is TGCGCCAGCAGCTTGGCGGGCTCCTATAATTCACCCCTCCACTTT. Translated, it gives CASSLAGSYNSPLHF.

This clone was observed a few times. The V call is TRBV11-2, the J call TRBJ2-7, with D possibly TRBD1 on 6 matching bases. Germline V CDR1 and CDR2: SGHAT, FQNNGV. V shed 6 bases and J shed 12 bases, with 18 bases lying between them. The CDR3 covers 12 residues. CDR3 bases: TGTGCCAGCAGACTCACAGGGTCCGTCCCGTACTTC. It specifies CASRLTGSVPYF.

This CDR3 is CASSETPSGSRSTDTQYF. The DNA for the CDR3 is TGTGCCAGCAGTGAGACGCCTAGCGGGAGCCGCTCCACAGATACGCAGTATTTT. The chain links TRBV6-1 to TRBJ2-3; 10 bases align to TRBD2. Trimming cost V 3 bases and J 2 bases; bases outside gene matches: 11. The CDR3 has 18 amino acids. From germline, CDR1 is MNHNS and CDR2 SASEGT.

This chain joins TRBV12-5 and TRBJ2-5, with D possibly being TRBD1 (5 bases). Trimming cost V 1 base and J 1 base, with 10 bases left between them. The length of the CDR3 is 15 residues. The V gene's germline CDR1 is LGHNT and CDR2 FRNRAP. CDR3 residues: CASGLEGHLQETQYF. CDR3 sequence (DNA): TGTGCTAGTGGTTTGGAGGGGCACCTCCAAGAGACCCAGTACTTC.

The chain couples TRBV19 to TRBJ1-1; 9 nucleotides agree with TRBD1. The CDR3 spans 15 residues. V lost 6 bases and J lost 2; bases outside the gene matches: 7. Germline values: CDR1 LNHDA, CDR2 SQIVND (reference sequence). The CDR3 bases are TGTGCCAGTAGAAATACGGACAGGGGAAACACTGAAGCTTTCTTT. Its translation is CASRNTDRGNTEAFF.

The chain combines TRBV5-1 with TRBJ1-6; no clear D. The V end was cut by 0 bases, the J end by 4 bases, with 14 bases between. This CDR3 has 17 amino acids. Germline loops: CDR1 SGHRS, CDR2 YFSETQ. The CDR3 sequence: CASSLVYDRAYNSPLHF. As DNA, the CDR3 is TGCGCCAGCAGCTTGGTTTATGACCGCGCGTATAATTCACCCCTCCACTTT.

This chain links TRBV6-6 with TRBJ1-5; 8 bases agree with TRBD1. CDR1 and CDR2 (germline): MNHNY, SVGAGI (reference sequence). The CDR3 is 14 residues long. The trim removed 2 bases at V and 11 bases at J, leaving 8 bases unmatched. The CDR3 is CASSYTDRGLAQHF. CDR3 nucleotide sequence: TGTGCCAGCAGTTACACAGACAGGGGCCTGGCCCAGCATTTT.